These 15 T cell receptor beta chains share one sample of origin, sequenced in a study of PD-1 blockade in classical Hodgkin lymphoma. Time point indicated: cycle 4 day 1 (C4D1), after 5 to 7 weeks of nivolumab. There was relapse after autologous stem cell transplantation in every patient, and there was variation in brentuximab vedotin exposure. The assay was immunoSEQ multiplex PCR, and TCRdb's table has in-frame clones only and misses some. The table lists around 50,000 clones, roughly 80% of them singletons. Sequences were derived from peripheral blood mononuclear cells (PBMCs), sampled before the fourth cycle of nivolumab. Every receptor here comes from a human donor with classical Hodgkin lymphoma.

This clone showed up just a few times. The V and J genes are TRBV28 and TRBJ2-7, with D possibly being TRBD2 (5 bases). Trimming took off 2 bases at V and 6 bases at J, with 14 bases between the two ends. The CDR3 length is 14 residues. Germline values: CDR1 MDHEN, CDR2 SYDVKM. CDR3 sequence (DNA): TGTGCCAGCAGTTTAAGGACTTCCATTTCCGAGCAGTACTTC. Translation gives CASSLRTSISEQYF.

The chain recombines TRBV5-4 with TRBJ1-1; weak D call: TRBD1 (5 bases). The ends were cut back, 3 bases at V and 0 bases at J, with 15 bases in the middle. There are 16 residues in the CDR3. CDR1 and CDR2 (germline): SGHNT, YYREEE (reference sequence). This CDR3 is CASSSTLGELNTEAFF. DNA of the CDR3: TGTGCCAGCAGCTCCACCCTGGGGGAGCTGAACACTGAAGCTTTCTTT.

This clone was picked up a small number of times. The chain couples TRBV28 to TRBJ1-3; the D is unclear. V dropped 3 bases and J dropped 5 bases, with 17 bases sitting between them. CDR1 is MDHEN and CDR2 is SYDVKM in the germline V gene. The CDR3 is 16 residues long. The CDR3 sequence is CASSLPGRTTRNTIYF. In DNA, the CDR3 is TGTGCCAGCAGTTTGCCCGGCCGCACGACGAGAAACACCATATATTTT.

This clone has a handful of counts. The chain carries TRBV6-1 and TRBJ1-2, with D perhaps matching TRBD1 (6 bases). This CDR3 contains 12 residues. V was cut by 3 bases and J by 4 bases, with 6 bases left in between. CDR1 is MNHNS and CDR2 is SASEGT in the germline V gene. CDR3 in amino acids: CASSETGYGYTF. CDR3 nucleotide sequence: TGTGCCAGCAGTGAGACAGGCTATGGCTACACCTTC.

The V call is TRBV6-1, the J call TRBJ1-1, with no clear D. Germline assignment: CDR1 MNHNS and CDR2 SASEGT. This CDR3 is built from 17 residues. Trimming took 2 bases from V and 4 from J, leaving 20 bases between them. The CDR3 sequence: CASSELAPGQAVTEAFF. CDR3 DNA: TGTGCCAGCAGTGAACTCGCGCCAGGCCAGGCAGTCACTGAAGCTTTCTTT.

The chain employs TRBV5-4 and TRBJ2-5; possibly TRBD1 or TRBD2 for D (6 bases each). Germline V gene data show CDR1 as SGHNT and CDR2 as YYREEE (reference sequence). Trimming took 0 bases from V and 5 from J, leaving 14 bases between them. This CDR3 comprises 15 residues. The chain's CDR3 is CASSLGGSGAETQYF. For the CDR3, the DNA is TGTGCCAGCAGCTTGGGGGGGTCGGGGGCCGAGACCCAGTACTTC.

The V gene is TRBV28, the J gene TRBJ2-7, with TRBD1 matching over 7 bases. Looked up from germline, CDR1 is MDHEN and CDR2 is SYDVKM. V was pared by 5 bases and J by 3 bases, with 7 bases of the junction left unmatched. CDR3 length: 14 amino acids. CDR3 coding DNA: TGTGCCAGCAGTAGGGGACAGCTCCACTACGAGCAGTACTTC. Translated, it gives CASSRGQLHYEQYF.

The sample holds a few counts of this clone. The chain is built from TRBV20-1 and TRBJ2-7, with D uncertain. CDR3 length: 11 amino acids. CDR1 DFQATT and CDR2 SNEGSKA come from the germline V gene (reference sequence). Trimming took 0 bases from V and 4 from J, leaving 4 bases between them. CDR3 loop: CSARDSYEQYF. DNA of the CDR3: TGCAGTGCTAGAGATTCGTACGAGCAGTACTTC.

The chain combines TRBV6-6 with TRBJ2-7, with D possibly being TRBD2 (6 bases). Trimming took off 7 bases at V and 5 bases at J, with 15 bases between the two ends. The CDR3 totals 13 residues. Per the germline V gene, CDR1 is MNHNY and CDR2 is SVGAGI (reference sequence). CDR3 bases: TGTGCCAGCACCCCTCGGGAGCCCCACGAGCAGTACTTC. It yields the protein CASTPREPHEQYF.

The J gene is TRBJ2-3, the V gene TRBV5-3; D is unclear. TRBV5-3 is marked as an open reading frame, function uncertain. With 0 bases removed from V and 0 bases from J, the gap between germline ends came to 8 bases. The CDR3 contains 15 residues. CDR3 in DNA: TGTGCCAGAAGCTTGGGTCAGGACAGCACAGATACGCAGTATTTT. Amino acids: CARSLGQDSTDTQYF.

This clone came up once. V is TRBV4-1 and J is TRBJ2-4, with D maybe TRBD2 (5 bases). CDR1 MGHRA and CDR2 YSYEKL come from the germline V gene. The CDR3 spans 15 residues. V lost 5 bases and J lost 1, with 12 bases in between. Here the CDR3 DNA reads TGCGCCAGCAGCGAGGATGGGAGTGCCAAAAACATTCAGTACTTC. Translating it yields CASSEDGSAKNIQYF.

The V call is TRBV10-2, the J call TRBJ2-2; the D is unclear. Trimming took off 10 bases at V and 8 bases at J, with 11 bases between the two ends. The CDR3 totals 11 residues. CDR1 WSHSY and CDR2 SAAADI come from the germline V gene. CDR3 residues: CATIESGELFF. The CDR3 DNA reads TGCGCCACCATTGAGTCTGGGGAGCTGTTTTTT.

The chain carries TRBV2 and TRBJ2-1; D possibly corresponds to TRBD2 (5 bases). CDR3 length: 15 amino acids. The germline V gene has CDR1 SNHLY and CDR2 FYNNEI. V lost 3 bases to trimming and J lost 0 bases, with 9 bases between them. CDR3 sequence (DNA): TGTGCCAGCAGTGATCCGGGAAGCTCCTACAATGAGCAGTTCTTC. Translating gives CASSDPGSSYNEQFF.

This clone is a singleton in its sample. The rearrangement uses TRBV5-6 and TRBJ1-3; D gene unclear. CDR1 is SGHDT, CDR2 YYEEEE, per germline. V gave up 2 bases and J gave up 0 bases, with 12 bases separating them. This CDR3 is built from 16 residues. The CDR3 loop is CASSFLGTNSGNTIYF. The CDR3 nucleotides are TGTGCCAGCAGCTTTCTGGGCACAAACTCTGGAAACACCATATATTTT.

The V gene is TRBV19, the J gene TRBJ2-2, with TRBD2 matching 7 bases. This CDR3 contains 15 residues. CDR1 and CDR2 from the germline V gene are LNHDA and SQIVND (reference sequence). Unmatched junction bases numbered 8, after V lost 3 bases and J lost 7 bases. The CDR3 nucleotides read TGTGCCAGTAGTATCGGGGGGAACTTACGCGGGGAGCTGTTTTTT. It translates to CASSIGGNLRGELFF. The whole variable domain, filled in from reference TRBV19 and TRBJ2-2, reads DGGITQSPKYLFRKEGQNVTLSCEQNLNHDAMYWYRQDPGQGLRLIYYSQIVNDFQKGDIAEGYSVSREKKESFPLTVTSAQKNPTAFYLCASSIGGNLRGELFFGEGSRLTVL.